This T cell receptor beta chain appears in the sequencing data of a study of blood T cell repertoires in COVID-19. Turning to the study itself: Acute and convalescent COVID-19 specimens originated in the United States, Italy and Spain. PBMCs, B-cell-depleted T cells, or T cells provided the cDNA or gDNA that made up the material.

In its sample, this clone was seen a few times. CDR1 is LGHDT, CDR2 YNNKEL, per germline (reference sequence). Germline trimming cut 4 bases from V and 9 bases from J; bases unmatched to any gene: 8. The CDR3 runs to 14 residues. How the authors handled the data: Amplifying reference gene primers gave estimates of nucleated cell counts. The repertoire was sequenced with immunoSEQ multiplex PCR; TCRdb's copy has only in-frame clones and lacks some. V and J calls and clone size are those listed in that table; D and trimming were worked out from the DNA. The repertoire holds under 150,000 clones, with about 80% as singletons.

The specimen was peripheral blood. The genes are TRBV3-1 (or the pseudogene TRBV3-2) and TRBJ1-5; TRBD1 agrees at 8 bases. This receptor was taken from a man aged 35 to 55 with active or convalescent COVID-19. CDR3 in DNA: TGTGCCAGCAGCCTAGGGACAGGTCTTGTGCCCCAGCATTTT. Its translation: CASSLGTGLVPQHF.